A single sample is the source of the 26 T cell receptor beta chains below, sequenced in a study of a mutant IDH1 vaccine in newly diagnosed glioma (dated by TCRdb to the early 2020s). The time point label corresponds to: week 35, safety follow-up. Every vaccine dose consisted of 300 ug of a 20-mer mutant IDH1 peptide in Montanide, administered subcutaneously together with topical imiquimod. What these receptors recognize is not known. Receptor amplification or capture employed the immunoSEQ multiplex PCR assay. Imported from immuneACCESS, the table was reduced by TCRdb to in-frame sequences with V and J called. These copies leave out some clones; in studies compared against another copy, an unresolved V gene accounts for under half, and the cause of the remainder is not known. The sample profile shows tens of thousands of clones; around 85% of them were found once. The ten largest clonotypes hold 1.5% to 2% of the sample.

Sequencing was performed on PBMCs, taken from a glioma patient whose treatment included an IDH1 peptide vaccine. The receptors derive from a man between 35 and 55 years old with glioma.

CDR3 coding DNA: TGTGCCAGCAGCTTATCTCTTGGGTCCCAGCATTTT. Translating it yields CASSLSLGSQHF. V and J are TRBV7-3 and TRBJ1-5, with no clear D. Germline CDR1 and CDR2: SGHTA and FQGTGA. Trimming took 2 bases from V and 11 from J, leaving 10 bases between them. The CDR3 covers 12 residues. The entire variable domain, with the rest obtained from reference TRBV7-3 and TRBJ1-5, is as follows: GAGVSQTPSNKVTEKGKYVELRCDPISGHTALYWYRQSLGQGPEFLIYFQGTGAADDSGLPNDRFFAVRPEGSVSTLKIQRTERGDSAVYLCASSLSLGSQHFGDGTRLSIL.

The chain is built from TRBV4-1 and TRBJ2-7, with 8 bases that match TRBD2. J lost 7 bases, V lost 4 bases, and 6 bases had no gene match. Germline CDR1 MGHRA, CDR2 YSYEKL. This CDR3 is 13 amino acids long. CDR3 residues: CASSPGLEGEQYF. DNA for the CDR3: TGCGCCAGCAGCCCGGGACTAGAGGGAGAGCAGTACTTC.

This clone appeared a single time. The genes are TRBV5-6 and TRBJ2-1; 12 bases align to TRBD2. The J segment lost 5 bases and the V segment lost 4 bases, leaving 4 bases of the junction unmatched. Germline lookup yields CDR1 SGHDT and CDR2 YYEEEE. This CDR3 has 15 residues. CDR3 in DNA: TGTGCCAGCAGCCCGACTAGCGGGAGAAACAATGAGCAGTTCTTC. It is translated as CASSPTSGRNNEQFF.

Written as DNA, the CDR3 is TGTGCCAGTACCCAAGTGGGGGAGAGGAATGAGCAGTTCTTC. Its protein product is CASTQVGERNEQFF. The chain uses TRBV19 and TRBJ2-1, with D perhaps assigned TRBD1 or TRBD2 (5 bases each). Germline V CDR1 and CDR2: LNHDA, SQIVND (reference sequence). The V gene lost 7 bases and the J gene lost 7 bases, with 17 bases spanning the gap. The CDR3 extends over 14 amino acids.

Only a few counts were recorded for this clone. V gene TRBV5-6 combines with J gene TRBJ1-5; TRBD1 matches 7 bases. This CDR3 is 15 amino acids long. V was pared by 4 bases and J by 3 bases, with 7 bases of the junction left unmatched. Per germline, CDR1 SGHDT and CDR2 YYEEEE. The CDR3 sequence is CASSRRQGLNQPQHF. DNA for the CDR3: TGTGCCAGCAGCCGTCGACAGGGCCTCAATCAGCCCCAGCATTTT.

The V gene is TRBV25-1, the J gene TRBJ2-7, with TRBD2 matching 7 bases. The germline V gene has CDR1 MGHDK and CDR2 SYGVNS. The CDR3 consists of 11 residues. Trimming took 11 bases from V and 5 from J; bases not matched to a gene: 6. In nucleotides, the CDR3 is TGTGCCTCCCGGGGGGTCAACGAGCAGTACTTC. Its translation: CASRGVNEQYF.

The genes are TRBV4-2 and TRBJ2-7; D possibly corresponds to TRBD2 (6 bases). Trimming cost V 1 base and J 2 bases, with 18 bases left between them. Looked up from germline, CDR1 is LGHNA and CDR2 is YNFKEQ. There are 17 residues in the CDR3. CDR3 nucleotide sequence: TGTGCCAGCAGCCAAGGTGAGTCAGCGGGTTCGACCTACGAGCAGTACTTC. Protein sequence: CASSQGESAGSTYEQYF.

This chain links TRBV19 with TRBJ1-1, with D perhaps matching TRBD1 (5 bases). CDR3 length equals 13 residues. Trimming took off 4 bases at V and 8 bases at J, with 14 bases between the two ends. Per germline, CDR1 LNHDA and CDR2 SQIVND (reference sequence). The CDR3 DNA is TGTGCCAGTAGTAAGTCTCAGGGCCGAGAAGCTTTCTTT. It specifies CASSKSQGREAFF.

The gene calls are TRBV5-1 and TRBJ1-2, with D perhaps matching TRBD1 (5 bases). With 4 bases removed from V and 4 bases from J, the gap between germline ends came to 11 bases. CDR3 size: 13 residues. CDR1 SGHRS and CDR2 YFSETQ come from the germline V gene. The CDR3 DNA is TGCGCCAGCAGCCTTGGGGCCCTCTATGGCTACACCTTC. As protein: CASSLGALYGYTF.

This clone was detected only a few times. V usage is TRBV6-6 and J usage is TRBJ2-3; D is unclear. V shed 2 bases and J shed 4 bases, with 4 bases lying between them. The length of the CDR3 is 12 residues. CDR1 and CDR2 from the germline V gene are MNHNY and SVGAGI (reference sequence). CDR3 amino acids: CASSYGPDTQYF. The CDR3 DNA follows: TGTGCCAGCAGTTACGGACCAGATACGCAGTATTTT.

The chain recombines TRBV11-2 with TRBJ2-3, with D perhaps matching TRBD1 (6 bases). The CDR3 length is 15 residues. With 5 bases removed from V and 1 base from J, the gap between germline ends came to 13 bases. CDR1 and CDR2 (germline): SGHAT, FQNNGV. The chain's CDR3 is CASSRQALGTDTQYF. The CDR3 bases are TGTGCCAGCAGCCGACAGGCCCTTGGCACAGATACGCAGTATTTT.

V gene TRBV5-5 combines with J gene TRBJ2-3; 9 bases are shared with TRBD2. After removal of 2 bases from V and 3 bases from J, the junction contained 7 bases not matched to a gene. The CDR3 has 16 amino acids. Germline assignment: CDR1 SGHKS and CDR2 YYEKEE (reference sequence). CDR3 loop: CASSFTSGRTTDTQYF. The CDR3 nucleotides read TGTGCCAGCAGCTTTACGAGCGGGAGGACGACAGATACGCAGTATTTT.

The gene calls are TRBV14 and TRBJ2-7, with 7 bases matching TRBD1. CDR3 length: 14 residues. V gave up 3 bases and J gave up 3 bases; unmatched junction bases: 5. CDR1 and CDR2 (germline): SGHDN, FVKESK. The CDR3 here is CASSHIYRGYEQYF. The CDR3 region has the DNA TGTGCCAGCAGCCATATATACAGGGGCTACGAGCAGTACTTC.

The chain links TRBV6-5 to TRBJ2-7; no firm D call. The ends were cut back, 4 bases at V and 9 bases at J, with 16 bases in the middle. Germline assignment: CDR1 MNHEY and CDR2 SVGAGI. The CDR3 covers 13 residues. The CDR3 loop is CASSSDRATAQYF. The CDR3 DNA sequence: TGTGCCAGCAGTTCCGATAGGGCGACGGCGCAGTACTTC.

The chain combines TRBV10-3 with TRBJ2-5, with D possibly being TRBD1 or TRBD2 (5 bases each). CDR1 and CDR2 from the germline V gene are ENHRY and SYGVKD. The CDR3 covers 12 residues. Deletions cut 3 bases from V and 7 bases from J, with 9 bases between. This CDR3 reads CAISDRGPTQYF. The DNA of the CDR3 is TGTGCCATCAGTGACCGGGGCCCGACCCAGTACTTC.

The V gene is TRBV18, the J gene TRBJ2-3; D is unresolved. Germline lookup yields CDR1 KGHSH and CDR2 LQKENI. Trimming pared 5 bases from V and 0 bases from J, leaving 3 bases between. The CDR3 loop spans 12 amino acids. The CDR3 reads CASSKSTDTQYF. In nucleotides, the CDR3 is TGTGCCAGCTCAAAAAGCACAGATACGCAGTATTTT.

The chain recombines TRBV4-3 with TRBJ2-3; 12 bases map to TRBD2. CDR1 LGHNA and CDR2 YSLEER come from the germline V gene. V dropped 1 base and J dropped 1; count of bases not matched to a gene: 6. The CDR3 sequence is 18 residues long. The chain's CDR3 is CASSQVTSGRGGTDTQYF. The CDR3 bases are TGCGCCAGCAGCCAAGTGACTAGCGGGAGAGGGGGCACAGATACGCAGTATTTT.

This chain connects TRBV5-4 to TRBJ2-6; D not resolved. Germline V gives CDR1 SGHNT, CDR2 YYREEE (reference sequence). V shed 0 bases and J shed 3 bases, with 16 bases lying between them. The CDR3 contains 18 residues. CDR3 sequence: CASSLVYRLVGGANVLTF. The CDR3 nucleotides are TGTGCCAGCAGCTTGGTTTATAGGCTCGTGGGTGGGGCCAACGTCCTGACTTTC.

This clone was seen only once. V is TRBV9 and J is TRBJ2-7; D may be TRBD1 (5 bases). The germline V gene encodes CDR1 SGDLS and CDR2 YYNGEE. This CDR3 comprises 13 residues. Trimming removed 1 base at V and 4 bases at J, with 9 bases between. The CDR3 DNA reads as TGTGCCAGCAGCGTAAGGTCAGGGTACGAGCAGTACTTC. Protein: CASSVRSGYEQYF.

The rearrangement uses TRBV6-4 and TRBJ2-7; TRBD2 matches at 12 bases. This CDR3 is 14 amino acids long. The germline gives CDR1 MRHNA, CDR2 SNTAGT. J was trimmed by 2 bases and V by 5 bases; bases with no gene match: 1. The CDR3: CASSLAGGPYEQYF. CDR3 DNA: TGTGCCAGCAGTCTAGCGGGAGGGCCCTACGAGCAGTACTTC.

V is TRBV7-2 and J is TRBJ2-2, with 10 bases matching TRBD2. The germline V gene has CDR1 SGHTA and CDR2 FQGNSA. The CDR3 runs to 16 residues. The trim removed 6 bases at V and 4 bases at J, leaving 8 bases unmatched. CDR3 residues: CASSSASGRATGELFF. In nucleotides, the CDR3 is TGTGCCAGCAGTTCCGCTAGCGGGAGAGCCACCGGGGAGCTGTTTTTT.

The V gene is TRBV28, the J gene TRBJ2-1, with 10 nucleotides matching TRBD2. In germline, CDR1 is MDHEN, CDR2 SYDVKM. This CDR3 spans 15 amino acids. After removal of 6 bases from V and 8 bases from J, the junction contained 10 bases not matched to a gene. CDR3 in amino acids: CASSPGDSGRYEQFF. The DNA for the CDR3 is TGTGCCAGCAGCCCCGGGGATAGCGGGAGGTATGAGCAGTTCTTC.

The chain has TRBV4-3 and TRBJ2-1; D is ambiguous. V was clipped by 2 bases and J by 7 bases, with 12 bases between them. This CDR3 has 14 amino acids. Germline V lookup: CDR1 LGHNA, CDR2 YSLEER. CDR3 amino acids: CASSQRLEPNEQFF. CDR3 sequence (DNA): TGCGCCAGCAGCCAAAGACTGGAACCTAATGAGCAGTTCTTC.

This clone was recorded only once. The V and J genes are TRBV7-2 and TRBJ2-3; the match to TRBD2 covers 14 bases. CDR1 and CDR2 (germline): SGHTA, FQGNSA. V dropped 5 bases and J dropped 3; count of bases not matched to a gene: 10. This CDR3 comprises 18 residues. CDR3 loop: CASSNPGLAGVGTDTQYF. The CDR3 region has the DNA TGTGCCAGCAGCAATCCGGGACTAGCGGGAGTGGGGACAGATACGCAGTATTTT.

This chain links TRBV2 with TRBJ2-2; D gene uncertain. This CDR3 has 14 residues. Between the trimmed V and J ends, which lost 4 bases and 2 bases, there was a span of 8 bases. Germline-derived CDR1 and CDR2 are SNHLY and FYNNEI. DNA of the CDR3: TGTGCCAGCAGTGCTGTATCCAACACCGGGGAGCTGTTTTTT. Protein: CASSAVSNTGELFF.

The chain employs TRBV9 and TRBJ2-5; TRBD2 might be the D (6 bases). Germline CDR1 and CDR2: SGDLS and YYNGEE. The V gene lost 0 bases and the J gene lost 4 bases, with 10 bases spanning the gap. The CDR3 length is 14 residues. The CDR3 loop is CASSVAGTSETQYF. The CDR3 nucleotides read TGTGCCAGCAGCGTAGCGGGGACTTCAGAGACCCAGTACTTC.